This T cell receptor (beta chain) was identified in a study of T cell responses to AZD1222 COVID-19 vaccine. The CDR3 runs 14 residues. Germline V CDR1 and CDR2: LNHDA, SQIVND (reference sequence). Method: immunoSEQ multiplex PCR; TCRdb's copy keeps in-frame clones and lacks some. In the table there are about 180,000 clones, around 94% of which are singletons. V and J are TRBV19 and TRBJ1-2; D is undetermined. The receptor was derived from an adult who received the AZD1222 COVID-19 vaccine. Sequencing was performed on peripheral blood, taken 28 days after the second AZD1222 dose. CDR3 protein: CVKVRSVLFYGYTF. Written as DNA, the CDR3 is TGTGTAAAGGTCCGATCCGTCCTCTTCTATGGCTACACCTTC.